The clone carrying this T cell receptor beta chain came up many times. The antigen remains undetermined. This CDR3 region has 14 residues. The V end lost 5 bases, the J end lost 3 bases, and 15 bases lay between the germline ends. The germline V gene has CDR1 SGHRS and CDR2 YFSETQ. This sample is drawn from a study of blood T cells in healthy people across ages. Notes on the study in general: PBMC samples, being unsorted, prevented any conclusive comparison of naive and antigen-experienced cells. A roughly linear fall in TCR beta diversity per million T cells was seen with increasing age.

The second PCR ran roughly 6 to 11 cycles with a sample-barcoded 5' primer and J-beta primers. TCRdb processed the 5' RACE reads anew with MiXCR; each CDR3 protein has one entry. The top ten clones hold 11% of a sample with about 1.6 million distinct CDR3 sequences, about 35% of them seen once. The chain links TRBV5-1 to TRBJ2-7; perhaps TRBD2 as D (5 bases). Input material: blood. This TCR was recovered from a woman in her twenties or thirties in good health. CDR3 loop: CASSSDSTGYEQYF. For the CDR3, the DNA is TGCGCCAGCAGTTCGGACTCGACGGGCTACGAGCAGTACTTC. The variable domain in full, with the rest retrieved from reference TRBV5-1 and TRBJ2-7, is KAGVTQTPRYLIKTRGQQVTLSCSPISGHRSVSWYQQTPGQGLQFLFEYFSETQRNKGNFPGRFSGRQFSNSRSEMNVSTLELGDSALYLCASSSDSTGYEQYFGPGTRLTVT.